Reported below is one T cell receptor (beta chain). The antigen is undetermined. The method was immunoSEQ multiplex PCR; TCRdb's version includes in-frame clones alone and lacks a portion of them. The sample has about 200,000 clones, 83% seen once; the top ten hold around 5.4%. The donors were part of the validation cohort of 100 to 150 subjects. That cohort was separate from the first cohort, which comprised fewer than 800 subjects. V lost 6 bases, J lost 0 bases, and 12 bases stayed unmatched. CDR1 and CDR2 (germline): SGHAT, FQNNGV. The CDR3 has 17 residues. This sample stems from a study of cytomegalovirus exposure and HLA in healthy donors. Study overall: Per a later analysis, the 666 first-cohort and some 130 validation repertoires shared one platform.

Overall study results and limits: Cytomegalovirus association was listed for about 170 TCR beta chains. High specificity and sensitivity for cytomegalovirus status were reported for the classifier.

This chain joins TRBV11-2 and TRBJ2-3; 7 bases map to TRBD2. Sequencing was done on a sample of PBMCs. The TCR originated in a woman aged 18-29 years in good health and CMV-seronegative. CDR3 bases: TGTGCCAGCAGTTCCAGAGCGGGGAGATATAGCACAGATACGCAGTATTTT. As protein: CASSSRAGRYSTDTQYF. Using reference TRBV11-2 and TRBJ2-3 for the parts outside the CDR3, the full variable domain is EAGVAQSPRYKIIEKRQSVAFWCNPISGHATLYWYQQILGQGPKLLIQFQNNGVVDDSQLPKDRFSAERLKGVDSTLKIQPAKLEDSAVYLCASSSRAGRYSTDTQYFGPGTRLTVL.